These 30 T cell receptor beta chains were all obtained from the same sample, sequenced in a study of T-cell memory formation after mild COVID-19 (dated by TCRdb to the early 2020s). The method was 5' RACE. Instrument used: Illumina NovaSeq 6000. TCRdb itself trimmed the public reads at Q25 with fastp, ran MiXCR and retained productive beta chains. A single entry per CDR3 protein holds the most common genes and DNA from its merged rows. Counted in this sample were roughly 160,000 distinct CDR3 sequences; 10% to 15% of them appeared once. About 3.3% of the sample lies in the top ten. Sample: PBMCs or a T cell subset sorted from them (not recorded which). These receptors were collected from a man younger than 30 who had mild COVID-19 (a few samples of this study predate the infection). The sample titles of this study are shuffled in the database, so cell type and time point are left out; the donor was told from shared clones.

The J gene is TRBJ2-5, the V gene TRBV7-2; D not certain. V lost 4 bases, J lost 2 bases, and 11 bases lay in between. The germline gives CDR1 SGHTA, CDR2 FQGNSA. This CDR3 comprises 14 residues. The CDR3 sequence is CASSSPLRQETQYF. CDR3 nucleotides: TGTGCCAGCAGCTCGCCGCTACGTCAAGAGACCCAGTACTTC. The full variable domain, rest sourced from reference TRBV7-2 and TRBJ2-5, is GAGVSQSPSNKVTEKGKDVELRCDPISGHTALYWYRQSLGQGLEFLIYFQGNSAPDKSGLPSDRFSAERTGGSVSTLTIQRTQQEDSAVYLCASSSPLRQETQYFGPGTRLLVL.

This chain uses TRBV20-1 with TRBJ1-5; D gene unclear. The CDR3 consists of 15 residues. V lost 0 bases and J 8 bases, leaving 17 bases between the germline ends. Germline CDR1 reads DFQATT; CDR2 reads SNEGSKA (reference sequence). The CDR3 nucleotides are TGCAGTGCTAGAGAACTTTTGCCAGCCGTGGAGCCCCAGCATTTT. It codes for CSARELLPAVEPQHF.

The CDR3 loop is CASSQRGSGGARQFF. The CDR3 bases are TGCGCCAGCAGCCAGAGGGGAAGCGGGGGGGCCCGGCAGTTCTTC. The V gene is TRBV4-1, the J gene TRBJ2-1; 10 nucleotides line up with TRBD2. Looked up from germline, CDR1 is MGHRA and CDR2 is YSYEKL. The ends lost 3 bases at V and 12 bases at J; junction bases unmatched: 11. The CDR3 covers 15 residues.

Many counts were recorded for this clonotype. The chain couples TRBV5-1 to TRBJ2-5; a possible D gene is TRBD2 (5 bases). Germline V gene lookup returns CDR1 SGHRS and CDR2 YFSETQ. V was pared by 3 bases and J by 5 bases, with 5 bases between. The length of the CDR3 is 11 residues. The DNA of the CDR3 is TGCGCCAGCAGCTGGGAGGAGACCCAGTACTTC. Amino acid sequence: CASSWEETQYF.

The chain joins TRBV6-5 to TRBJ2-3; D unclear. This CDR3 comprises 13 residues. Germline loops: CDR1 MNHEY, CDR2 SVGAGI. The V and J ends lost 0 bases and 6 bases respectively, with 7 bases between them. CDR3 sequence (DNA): TGTGCCAGCAGTTACTCCCCTTCCGATACGCAGTATTTT. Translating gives CASSYSPSDTQYF.

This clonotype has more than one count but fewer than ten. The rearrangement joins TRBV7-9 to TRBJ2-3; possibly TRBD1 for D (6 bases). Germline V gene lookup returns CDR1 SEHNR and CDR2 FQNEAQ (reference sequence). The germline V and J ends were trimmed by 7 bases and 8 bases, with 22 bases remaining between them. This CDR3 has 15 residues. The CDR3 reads CASIVGQGTHGTQYF. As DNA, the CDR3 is TGTGCCAGCATCGTAGGCCAGGGGACGCATGGTACGCAGTATTTT.

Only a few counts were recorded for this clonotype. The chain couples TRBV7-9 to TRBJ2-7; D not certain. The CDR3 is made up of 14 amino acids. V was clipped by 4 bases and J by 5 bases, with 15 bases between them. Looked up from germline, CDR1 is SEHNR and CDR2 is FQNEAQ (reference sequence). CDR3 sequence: CASSSASGSDEQYF. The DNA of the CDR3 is TGTGCCAGCAGCTCAGCGAGTGGTTCGGACGAGCAGTACTTC.

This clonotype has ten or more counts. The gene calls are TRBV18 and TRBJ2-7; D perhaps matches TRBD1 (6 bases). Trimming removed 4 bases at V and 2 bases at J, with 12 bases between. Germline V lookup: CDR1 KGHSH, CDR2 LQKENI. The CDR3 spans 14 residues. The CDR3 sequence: CASSQGRDTYEQYF. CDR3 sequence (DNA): TGTGCCAGCTCACAAGGCCGGGACACCTACGAGCAGTACTTC.

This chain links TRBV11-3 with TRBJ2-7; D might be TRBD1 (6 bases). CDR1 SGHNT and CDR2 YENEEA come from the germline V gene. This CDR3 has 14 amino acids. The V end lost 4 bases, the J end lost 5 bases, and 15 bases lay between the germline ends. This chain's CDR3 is CASSCVGAYDEQYV. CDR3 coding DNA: TGTGCCAGCAGCTGCGTGGGGGCCTATGACGAGCAGTACGTC.

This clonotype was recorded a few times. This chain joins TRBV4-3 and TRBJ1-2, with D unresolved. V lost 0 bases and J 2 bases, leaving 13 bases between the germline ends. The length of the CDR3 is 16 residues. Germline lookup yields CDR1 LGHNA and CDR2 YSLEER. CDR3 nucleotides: TGCGCCAGCAGCCAAGATGGGCAGGCCTTCAACTATGGCTACACCTTC. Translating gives CASSQDGQAFNYGYTF.

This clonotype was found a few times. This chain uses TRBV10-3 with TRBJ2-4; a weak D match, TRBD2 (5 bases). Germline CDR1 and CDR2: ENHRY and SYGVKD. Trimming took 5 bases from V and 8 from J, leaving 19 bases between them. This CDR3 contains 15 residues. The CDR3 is CAISSNQSGMDIQYF. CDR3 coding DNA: TGTGCCATCAGTTCGAACCAGTCGGGAATGGACATTCAGTACTTC.

The CDR3 DNA reads TGTGCCAGCAGTTTAGAGAGATTTGAAGCTTTCTTT. This translates into CASSLERFEAFF. This chain links TRBV12-3 or TRBV12-4 with TRBJ1-1; unclear D gene. Trimming shortened V by 1 base and J by 7 bases, and 7 bases separated the two germline ends. CDR3 length: 12 residues.

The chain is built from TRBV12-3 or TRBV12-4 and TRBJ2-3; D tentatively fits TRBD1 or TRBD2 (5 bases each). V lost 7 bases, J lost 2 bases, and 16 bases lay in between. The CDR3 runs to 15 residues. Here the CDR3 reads CASILYRGITDTQYF. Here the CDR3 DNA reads TGTGCCAGCATCCTCTACCGGGGCATCACAGATACGCAGTATTTT.

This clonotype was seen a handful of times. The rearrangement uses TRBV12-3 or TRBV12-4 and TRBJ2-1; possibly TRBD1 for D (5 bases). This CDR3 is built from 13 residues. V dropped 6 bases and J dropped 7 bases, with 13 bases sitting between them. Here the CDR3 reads CASRNGYRNEQFF. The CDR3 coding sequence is TGTGCCAGCAGGAATGGGTACAGGAATGAGCAGTTCTTC.

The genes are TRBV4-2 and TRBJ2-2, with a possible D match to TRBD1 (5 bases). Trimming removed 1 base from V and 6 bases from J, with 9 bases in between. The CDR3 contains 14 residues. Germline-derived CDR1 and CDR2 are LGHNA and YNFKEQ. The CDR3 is CASSQGQPAGELFF. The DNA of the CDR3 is TGTGCCAGCAGCCAAGGACAGCCGGCCGGGGAGCTGTTTTTT.

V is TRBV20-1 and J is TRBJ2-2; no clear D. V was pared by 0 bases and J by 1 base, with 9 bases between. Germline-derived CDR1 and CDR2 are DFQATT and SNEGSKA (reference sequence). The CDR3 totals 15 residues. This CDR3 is CSARDRRLNTGELFF. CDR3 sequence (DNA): TGCAGTGCTAGAGACCGGCGGCTGAACACCGGGGAGCTGTTTTTT.

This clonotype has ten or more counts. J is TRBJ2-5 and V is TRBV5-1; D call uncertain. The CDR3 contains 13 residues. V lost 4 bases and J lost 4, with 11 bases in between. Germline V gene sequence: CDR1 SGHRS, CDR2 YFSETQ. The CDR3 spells CASSPRTGETQYF. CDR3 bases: TGCGCCAGCAGCCCCCGGACGGGAGAGACCCAGTACTTC.

CDR3: CASSLSGVLGEQYV. CDR3 sequence (DNA): TGTGCCAGCAGCTTATCAGGGGTTCTGGGCGAGCAGTACGTC. V gene TRBV7-2 combines with J gene TRBJ2-7; possibly TRBD1 for D (6 bases). The CDR3 totals 14 residues. The V gene lost 2 bases and the J gene lost 6 bases, with 14 bases spanning the gap. Germline V CDR1 and CDR2: SGHTA, FQGNSA.

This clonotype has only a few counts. CDR3 in DNA: TGCAGTGCTAGAGATCCTGACGGGAGCTCCTATAATTCACCCCTCCACTTT. This codes for CSARDPDGSSYNSPLHF. The chain has TRBV20-1 and TRBJ1-6, with D hard to call. Trimming pared 0 bases from V and 0 bases from J, leaving 12 bases between. The CDR3 consists of 17 residues. Germline V lookup: CDR1 DFQATT, CDR2 SNEGSKA (reference sequence).

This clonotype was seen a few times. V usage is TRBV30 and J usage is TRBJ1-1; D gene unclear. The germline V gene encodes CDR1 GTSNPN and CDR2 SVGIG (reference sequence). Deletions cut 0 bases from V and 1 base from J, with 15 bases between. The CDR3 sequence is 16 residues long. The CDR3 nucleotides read TGTGCCTGGAGTGTACTCGGTGGGCTGCAGAACACTGAAGCTTTCTTT. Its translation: CAWSVLGGLQNTEAFF.

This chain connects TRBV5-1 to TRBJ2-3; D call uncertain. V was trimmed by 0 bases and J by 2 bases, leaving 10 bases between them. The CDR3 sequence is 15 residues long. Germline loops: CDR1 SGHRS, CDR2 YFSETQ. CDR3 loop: CASSLGAADTDTQYF. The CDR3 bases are TGCGCCAGCAGCTTGGGGGCAGCCGACACAGATACGCAGTATTTT.

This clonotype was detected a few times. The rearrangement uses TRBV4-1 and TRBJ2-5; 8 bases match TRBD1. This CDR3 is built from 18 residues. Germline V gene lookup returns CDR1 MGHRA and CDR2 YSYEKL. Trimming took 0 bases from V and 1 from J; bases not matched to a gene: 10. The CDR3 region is CASSQDPGGTGFQETQYF. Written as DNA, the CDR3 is TGCGCCAGCAGCCAAGACCCAGGGGGCACGGGGTTCCAAGAGACCCAGTACTTC.

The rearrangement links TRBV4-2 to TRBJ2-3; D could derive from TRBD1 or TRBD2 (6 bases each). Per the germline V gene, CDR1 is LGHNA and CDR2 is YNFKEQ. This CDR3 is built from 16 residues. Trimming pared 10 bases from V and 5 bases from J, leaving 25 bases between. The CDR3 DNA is TGTGCCACCTCAGACCCGACGGGGGCCTGGGGAGATACGCAGTATTTT. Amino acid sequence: CATSDPTGAWGDTQYF.

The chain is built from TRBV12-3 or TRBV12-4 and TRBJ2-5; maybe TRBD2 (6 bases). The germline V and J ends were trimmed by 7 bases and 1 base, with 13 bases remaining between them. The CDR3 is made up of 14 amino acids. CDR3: CASNHRGVQETQYF. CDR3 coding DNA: TGTGCCAGCAACCACCGCGGGGTCCAAGAGACCCAGTACTTC.

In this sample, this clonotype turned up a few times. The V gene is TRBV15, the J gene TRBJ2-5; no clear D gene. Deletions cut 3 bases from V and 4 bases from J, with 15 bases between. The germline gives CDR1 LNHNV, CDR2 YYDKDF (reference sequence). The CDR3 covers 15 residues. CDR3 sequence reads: CATSRGLSTGETQYF. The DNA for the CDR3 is TGTGCCACCAGCAGGGGTTTGAGTACCGGAGAGACCCAGTACTTC.

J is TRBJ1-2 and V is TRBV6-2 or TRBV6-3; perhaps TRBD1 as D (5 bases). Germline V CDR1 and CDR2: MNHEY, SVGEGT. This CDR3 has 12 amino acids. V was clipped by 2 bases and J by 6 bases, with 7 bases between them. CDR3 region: CASSYGQDGYTF. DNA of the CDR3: TGTGCCAGCAGTTACGGACAAGATGGCTACACCTTC.

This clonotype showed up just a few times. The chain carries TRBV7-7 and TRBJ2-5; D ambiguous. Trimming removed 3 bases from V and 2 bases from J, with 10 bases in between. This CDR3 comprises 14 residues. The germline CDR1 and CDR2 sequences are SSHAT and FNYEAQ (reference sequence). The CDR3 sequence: CASSLLGKQETQYF. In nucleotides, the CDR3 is TGTGCCAGCAGCTTGTTGGGGAAACAAGAGACCCAGTACTTC.

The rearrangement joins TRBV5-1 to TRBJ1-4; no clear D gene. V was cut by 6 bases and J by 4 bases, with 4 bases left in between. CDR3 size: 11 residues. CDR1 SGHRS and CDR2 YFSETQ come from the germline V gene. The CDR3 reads CASKGNEKLFF. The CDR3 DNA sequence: TGCGCCAGCAAAGGTAATGAAAAACTGTTTTTT.

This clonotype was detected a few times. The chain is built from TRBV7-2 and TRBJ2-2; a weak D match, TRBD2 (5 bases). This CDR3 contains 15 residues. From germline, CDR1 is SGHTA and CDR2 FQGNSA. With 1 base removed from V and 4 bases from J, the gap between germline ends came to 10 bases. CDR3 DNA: TGTGCCAGCAGCTTAGAACTAGGGAGCACCGGGGAGCTGTTTTTT. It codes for CASSLELGSTGELFF.

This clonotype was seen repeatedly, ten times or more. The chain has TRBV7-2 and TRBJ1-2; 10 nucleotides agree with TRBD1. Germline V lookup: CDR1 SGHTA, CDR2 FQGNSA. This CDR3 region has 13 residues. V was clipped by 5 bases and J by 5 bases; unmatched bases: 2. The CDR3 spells CASSPGQGYGYTF. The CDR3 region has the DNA TGTGCCAGCAGCCCGGGACAGGGGTATGGCTACACCTTC.